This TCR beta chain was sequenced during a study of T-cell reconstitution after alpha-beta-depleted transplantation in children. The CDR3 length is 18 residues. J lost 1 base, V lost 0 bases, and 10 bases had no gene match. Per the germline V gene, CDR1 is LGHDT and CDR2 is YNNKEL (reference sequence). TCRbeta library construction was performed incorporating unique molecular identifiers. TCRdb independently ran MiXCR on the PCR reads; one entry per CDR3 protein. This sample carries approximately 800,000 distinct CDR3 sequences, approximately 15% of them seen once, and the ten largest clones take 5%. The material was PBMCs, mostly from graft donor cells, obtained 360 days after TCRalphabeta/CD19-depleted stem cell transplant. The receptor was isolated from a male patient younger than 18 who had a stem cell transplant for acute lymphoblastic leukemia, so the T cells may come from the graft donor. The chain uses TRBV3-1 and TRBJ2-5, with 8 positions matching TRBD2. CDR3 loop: CASSQEFYRTSFQETQYF. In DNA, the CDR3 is TGTGCCAGCAGCCAAGAATTTTATCGGACTAGCTTCCAAGAGACCCAGTACTTC.